The text below deals with one T cell receptor (beta chain). Its antigen is currently unknown. From the RT-PCR reads, TCRdb called clonotypes with MiXCR, one entry per CDR3 protein. The sample yields around 850,000 distinct CDR3 sequences, less than 20% seen once. The sample belongs to a study of response to subunit inactivated influenza vaccine. Broader study findings: It was the authors' suggestion that each seasonal influenza vaccination recruits few new T cells.

CDR3 length equals 16 residues. From germline, CDR1 is KGHDR and CDR2 SFDVKD. Trimming at V came to 5 bases and at J to 4 bases, leaving 9 bases not matched to a gene. The J gene is TRBJ2-1, the V gene TRBV24-1; 8 nucleotides line up with TRBD2. The input for sequencing was PBMCs from blood, taken about 5 days after vaccination. This sequence originates from a man over 45 who received an inactivated influenza vaccine. The CDR3 is CATSVGAGGTYNEQFF. The CDR3 DNA reads as TGTGCCACCAGTGTTGGGGCGGGAGGAACTTACAATGAGCAGTTCTTC.